One and the same sample provided the 14 T cell receptor beta chains below, sequenced in a study of cytomegalovirus exposure and HLA in healthy donors. Researchers ran the PCR with 60 Vbeta and 13 Jbeta primers. The data were produced by immunoSEQ multiplex PCR, yet TCRdb's version contains in-frame clones alone and is incomplete. The sample records about 130,000 clones, nearly 80% being singletons. The specimen was PBMCs. The receptors derive from a young man in good health and CMV-seronegative.

This clone occurred a few times. The CDR3: CASSPSWAGANVLTF. The CDR3 nucleotides are TGTGCCAGCAGCCCGTCGTGGGCCGGGGCCAACGTCCTGACTTTC. V usage is TRBV6-6 and J usage is TRBJ2-6; no reliable D call. Germline V gives CDR1 MNHNY, CDR2 SVGAGI (reference sequence). The germline V and J ends were trimmed by 6 bases and 4 bases, with 13 bases remaining between them. This CDR3 has 15 residues.

Concerning this clone: Additional DNA sequences in this sample encode the identical CDR3. The V call is TRBV28, the J call TRBJ1-5; the D is unclear. Per the germline V gene, CDR1 is MDHEN and CDR2 is SYDVKM. Trimming shortened V by 2 bases and J by 0 bases, and 5 bases separated the two germline ends. This CDR3 region has 14 residues. The CDR3 DNA sequence: TGTGCCAGCAGTTTAGGCAGTAGCAATCAGCCCCAGCATTTT. It codes for CASSLGSSNQPQHF. The full variable domain, rest sourced from reference TRBV28 and TRBJ1-5, is DVKVTQSSRYLVKRTGEKVFLECVQDMDHENMFWYRQDPGLGLRLIYFSYDVKMKEKGDIPEGYSVSREKKERFSLILESASTNQTSMYLCASSLGSSNQPQHFGDGTRLSIL.

The rearrangement uses TRBV5-1 and TRBJ2-7; 8 bases match TRBD1. Germline CDR1 is SGHRS and CDR2 is YFSETQ. V dropped 4 bases and J dropped 2; count of bases not matched to a gene: 8. The CDR3 runs 15 residues. The CDR3 here is CASSRAGGAPYEQYF. The CDR3 DNA follows: TGCGCCAGCAGCCGGGCAGGGGGCGCCCCCTACGAGCAGTACTTC.

The J gene is TRBJ1-2, the V gene TRBV6-5; possibly TRBD1 for D (5 bases). This CDR3 contains 14 residues. V lost 3 bases, J lost 4 bases, and 12 bases lay in between. CDR1 and CDR2 from the germline V gene are MNHEY and SVGAGI. The CDR3 nucleotides read TGTGCCAGCAGTTATAGGGGTATGGGCTATGGCTACACCTTC. As protein: CASSYRGMGYGYTF.

The chain combines TRBV7-2 with TRBJ1-2, with D uncertain. Germline lookup yields CDR1 SGHTA and CDR2 FQGNSA. V dropped 1 base and J dropped 4 bases, with 7 bases sitting between them. The CDR3 covers 13 residues. CDR3 sequence reads: CASSLVEFYGYTF. CDR3 coding DNA: TGTGCCAGCAGCTTAGTGGAGTTCTATGGCTACACCTTC. Based on the CDR3 plus reference TRBV7-2 and TRBJ1-2, the full variable domain is GAGVSQSPSNKVTEKGKDVELRCDPISGHTALYWYRQSLGQGLEFLIYFQGNSAPDKSGLPSDRFSAERTGGSVSTLTIQRTQQEDSAVYLCASSLVEFYGYTFGSGTRLTVV.

The gene calls are TRBV2 and TRBJ1-3; D call uncertain. The CDR3 totals 16 residues. Germline loops: CDR1 SNHLY, CDR2 FYNNEI. Trimming pared 0 bases from V and 4 bases from J, leaving 13 bases between. The CDR3 loop is CASSEALEGTGNTIYF. The CDR3 coding sequence is TGTGCCAGCAGTGAAGCGCTCGAGGGCACAGGAAACACCATATATTTT.

The chain is built from TRBV5-4 and TRBJ2-5; D is possibly TRBD1 (6 bases). Germline V gives CDR1 SGHNT, CDR2 YYREEE (reference sequence). The V and J ends lost 2 bases and 5 bases respectively, with 13 bases between them. This CDR3 spans 14 amino acids. CDR3 bases: TGTGCCAGCAGCTTAGGGGGTGTAGGGGAGACCCAGTACTTC. It codes for CASSLGGVGETQYF. The entire variable domain, with the rest obtained from reference TRBV5-4 and TRBJ2-5, is as follows: ETGVTQSPTHLIKTRGQQVTLRCSSQSGHNTVSWYQQALGQGPQFIFQYYREEENGRGNFPPRFSGLQFPNYSSELNVNALELDDSALYLCASSLGGVGETQYFGPGTRLLVL.

This chain joins TRBV30 and TRBJ2-1, with D perhaps matching TRBD1 (5 bases). The CDR3 runs to 14 residues. Between the trimmed V and J ends, which lost 6 bases and 9 bases, there was a span of 21 bases. The germline CDR1 and CDR2 sequences are GTSNPN and SVGIG (reference sequence). The CDR3 reads CACRFETAWGEQFF. CDR3 nucleotide sequence: TGTGCCTGCCGTTTTGAGACAGCTTGGGGTGAGCAGTTCTTC.

DNA of the CDR3: TGTGCCAGCAGTTCAGTGGGACAGGGGCTTCAGCCCCAGCATTTT. This codes for CASSSVGQGLQPQHF. V is TRBV28 and J is TRBJ1-5, with 10 bases lining up with TRBD1. J lost 6 bases, V lost 4 bases, and 6 bases had no gene match. Germline V CDR1 and CDR2: MDHEN, SYDVKM. The length of the CDR3 is 15 residues.

The CDR3 coding sequence is TGCGCCAGCAGCTTGGCCTTTAACACTGAAGCTTTCTTT. This sequence encodes CASSLAFNTEAFF. The V call is TRBV5-1, the J call TRBJ1-1; no clear D gene. CDR1 and CDR2 from the germline V gene are SGHRS and YFSETQ. The CDR3 covers 13 residues. V was clipped by 0 bases and J by 2 bases, with 5 bases between them.

With regard to this clone: One end of the junction varies from germline; a read error may be responsible. The same CDR3 is also encoded by other DNA sequences in this sample. This chain uses TRBV23-1 with TRBJ1-1; tentatively, D is TRBD1 (5 bases). TRBV23-1 is placed among ORFs of uncertain function. There are 16 residues in the CDR3. The CDR3 region is CASILRERPMNTEAFF. In DNA form, the CDR3 reads TGCGCCAGCATTCTCAGGGAACGGCCCATGAACACTGAAGCCTTCTTT.

The chain has TRBV12-1 and TRBJ2-1; the DNA was not compared with TRBD1, the D call given in the table. TRBV12-1 is assigned pseudogene status. This CDR3 has 15 amino acids. The CDR3 is CASSYRDKVSGEQFF. DNA of the CDR3: TGTGCCAGCAGCTATCGGGACAAGGTCTCGGGTGAGCAGTTCTTC.

The V call is TRBV9, the J call TRBJ1-1; TRBD1 aligns across 8 bases. Germline values: CDR1 SGDLS, CDR2 YYNGEE. This CDR3 contains 13 residues. Trimming at V came to 4 bases and at J to 6 bases, leaving 5 bases not matched to a gene. The CDR3 region has the DNA TGTGCCAGCAGCAGGACAGGGATCGCTGAAGCTTTCTTT. It encodes CASSRTGIAEAFF.

As concerns this clone: One end of the junction varies from germline; a read error may be responsible. The chain couples TRBV27 to TRBJ2-3, with 8 positions matching TRBD1. CDR1 is MNHEY, CDR2 SMNVEV, per germline (reference sequence). The CDR3 sequence is 14 residues long. CDR3 residues: CVSSRDRGADTQYF. CDR3 nucleotide sequence: TGTGTCAGCAGCCGTGACAGGGGCGCAGATACGCAGTATTTT.